These T cell receptor beta chains were read from a single sample in a study of shared clonotypes between healthy human individuals. Measured with immunoSEQ multiplex PCR; TCRdb has only the in-frame clones, and not every one. Among under 600,000 clones, approximately 94% were seen once, and the ten largest hold 0.055% to 0.075%. The sequenced material came from naive CD4+ T cells sorted from blood. The receptors were sampled from a woman aged 25 to 39 in good health. Each CDR3 is given with its conserved first and last residue. D genes are given only for firm matches. Clone sizes are given selectively: once, few, many, or a class where the clone is expanded.

cdr3_aa	cdr3_nt	d_call	v_call	clone_size	j_call
CASTKADWLAGNTIYF	TGTGCCAGCACCAAGGCTGACTGGCTCGCTGGAAACACCATATATTTT	NA	TRBV21-1	NA	TRBJ1-3
CASSLAYGMINTEAFF	TGCGCCAGCAGCTTGGCCTACGGTATGATTAACACTGAAGCTTTCTTT	NA	TRBV5-1	once	TRBJ1-1
CASSLPTAMNTEAFF	TGCGCCAGCAGCCTCCCGACAGCTATGAACACTGAAGCTTTCTTT	NA	TRBV5-1	NA	TRBJ1-1
CASRVTSGRYEQYF	TGTGCCAGCAGGGTAACTAGCGGTCGCTACGAGCAGTACTTC	TRBD2	TRBV7-2	NA	TRBJ2-7
CASSPTGGGNEQFF	TGTGCCAGCAGCCCTACAGGGGGTGGAAATGAGCAGTTCTTC	TRBD1	TRBV27	NA	TRBJ2-1
CASSLAWSVVVTQYF	TGTGCCAGCAGCTTAGCATGGAGTGTTGTTGTTACGCAGTATTTT	NA	TRBV7-9	NA	TRBJ2-3
CASSYVRAGGEQFF	TGTGCCAGCAGTTACGTTAGAGCGGGAGGTGAGCAGTTCTTC	TRBD2	TRBV6-5	NA	TRBJ2-1
CASSLVGGGVAYEQYF	TGTGCCAGCAGCTTGGTGGGTGGCGGGGTCGCCTACGAGCAGTACTTC	NA	TRBV5-4	NA	TRBJ2-7
CASSPGFSGSYEQYF	TGTGCCAGCAGTCCAGGGTTTTCCGGCTCCTACGAGCAGTACTTC	NA	TRBV28	NA	TRBJ2-7
CSVGQETQYF	TGCAGCGTCGGTCAAGAGACCCAGTACTTC	NA	TRBV29-1	NA	TRBJ2-5
CASSLNQPQHF	TGTGCCAGCAGTTTAAATCAGCCCCAGCATTTT	NA	TRBV27	few	TRBJ1-5
CASSRTSGSDEQYF	TGTGCCAGCAGTAGGACTAGCGGGAGCGACGAGCAGTACTTC	TRBD2	TRBV2	NA	TRBJ2-7
CASSDNRGLAYGYTF	TGCGCCAGCAGCGACAACAGGGGACTTGCGTATGGCTACACCTTC	TRBD1	TRBV10-1	NA	TRBJ1-2
CASSLGGNSGNTIYF	TGTGCCAGCAGCTTGGGGGGTAACTCTGGAAACACCATATATTTT	NA	TRBV5-4	NA	TRBJ1-3
CASSRGMGQSSGANVLTF	TGTGCCAGCAGCCGCGGGATGGGACAATCCTCTGGGGCCAACGTCCTGACTTTC	NA	TRBV7-9	NA	TRBJ2-6
CASSSTGNEQFF	TGCGCCAGCAGCTCGACAGGGAATGAGCAGTTCTTC	TRBD1	TRBV5-1	NA	TRBJ2-1
CSVPTGRTDTQYF	TGCAGCGTTCCAACGGGACGCACAGATACGCAGTATTTT	NA	TRBV29-1	NA	TRBJ2-3
CASSLESSNQPQHF	TGTGCCAGCAGTTTAGAAAGTAGCAATCAGCCCCAGCATTTT	NA	TRBV28	NA	TRBJ1-5
CASSEGGYNEKLFF	TGTGCCAGCAGTGAAGGTGGCTATAATGAAAAACTGTTTTTT	NA	TRBV6-1	NA	TRBJ1-4
CATSRGGRGRAYEQYF	TGTGCCACCAGCAGAGGGGGAAGAGGGAGGGCCTACGAGCAGTACTTC	TRBD2	TRBV15	NA	TRBJ2-7
CASSPRGTGEPSYEQYF	TGTGCCAGCTCACCCCGGGGGACAGGGGAACCCTCCTACGAGCAGTACTTC	TRBD1	TRBV18	NA	TRBJ2-7
CASTGGSGYGYTF	TGTGCCAGTACAGGGGGCTCAGGCTATGGCTACACCTTC	TRBD1	TRBV2	once	TRBJ1-2
CASSLTGPDTQYF	TGTGCCAGCAGTTTAACAGGGCCCGATACGCAGTATTTT	NA	TRBV28	NA	TRBJ2-3
CASSEFWGRNTEAFF	TGTGCCAGCAGTGAATTTTGGGGGCGGAACACTGAAGCTTTCTTT	NA	TRBV6-1	NA	TRBJ1-1
CASSLPTGGGQPQHF	TGTGCCAGCAGTTTACCCACAGGGGGCGGTCAGCCCCAGCATTTT	TRBD1	TRBV28	NA	TRBJ1-5
CASSLDPDSYEQYF	TGTGCCAGCAGCTTAGACCCGGACTCCTACGAGCAGTACTTC	NA	TRBV11-2	NA	TRBJ2-7
CASSKGQPETQYF	TGCGCCAGCAGTAAGGGACAGCCCGAGACCCAGTACTTC	TRBD1	TRBV5-1	NA	TRBJ2-5
CASSGTGFEQYF	TGTGCCAGCAGCGGGACAGGGTTTGAGCAGTACTTC	TRBD1	TRBV7-9	NA	TRBJ2-7
CASSRNRVGGYTF	TGTGCCAGCAGCAGAAACAGGGTTGGAGGCTACACCTTC	NA	TRBV6-5	NA	TRBJ1-2
CASSRNPGPRFEKEKLFF	TGTGCCAGCAGTCGCAACCCGGGACCGCGGTTTGAGAAGGAAAAACTGTTTTTT	NA	TRBV27	NA	TRBJ1-4
CAISALEGELFF	TGTGCCATCAGTGCCCTTGAAGGGGAGCTGTTTTTT	NA	TRBV10-3	NA	TRBJ2-2
CASSIDRQGASYEQYF	TGTGCCAGTAGTATAGATCGACAGGGGGCCTCCTACGAGCAGTACTTC	TRBD1	TRBV19	NA	TRBJ2-7
CASSKLPGPDTDTQYF	TGTGCCAGCAGCAAACTTCCGGGACCGGACACAGATACGCAGTATTTT	NA	TRBV21-1	NA	TRBJ2-3
CASSPVGAQFYGYTF	TGTGCCAGCAGCCCCGTCGGGGCCCAATTCTATGGCTACACCTTC	NA	TRBV9	NA	TRBJ1-2
CASSTPGGLAGVHYNEQFF	TGTGCCAGTAGTACCCCCGGCGGCCTAGCGGGAGTCCACTACAATGAGCAGTTCTTC	TRBD2	TRBV19	once	TRBJ2-1
CASSLKWRESNEQFF	TGTGCCAGCAGCTTAAAGTGGCGGGAGTCCAATGAGCAGTTCTTC	TRBD2	TRBV7-8	NA	TRBJ2-1
CASSLVPGTNQPQHF	TGCGCCAGCAGCTTGGTTCCAGGAACAAATCAGCCCCAGCATTTT	NA	TRBV5-1	few	TRBJ1-5
CATRGGADTGELFF	TGTGCCACCCGTGGGGGCGCAGACACCGGGGAGCTGTTTTTT	NA	TRBV7-2	NA	TRBJ2-2
CASTLAGATDTQYF	TGCGCCAGCACCTTAGCGGGAGCGACAGATACGCAGTATTTT	TRBD2	TRBV10-2	NA	TRBJ2-3
CASSVRDRGNEQFF	TGCGCCAGCAGCGTACGGGACAGGGGCAATGAGCAGTTCTTC	TRBD1	TRBV5-1	NA	TRBJ2-1
CASSDSGASNQPQHF	TGTGCCAGCAGTGACTCGGGGGCGAGCAATCAGCCCCAGCATTTT	NA	TRBV6-4	NA	TRBJ1-5
CAWSVTRPSYNEQFF	TGTGCCTGGAGTGTAACCCGACCTTCCTACAATGAGCAGTTCTTC	NA	TRBV30	once	TRBJ2-1